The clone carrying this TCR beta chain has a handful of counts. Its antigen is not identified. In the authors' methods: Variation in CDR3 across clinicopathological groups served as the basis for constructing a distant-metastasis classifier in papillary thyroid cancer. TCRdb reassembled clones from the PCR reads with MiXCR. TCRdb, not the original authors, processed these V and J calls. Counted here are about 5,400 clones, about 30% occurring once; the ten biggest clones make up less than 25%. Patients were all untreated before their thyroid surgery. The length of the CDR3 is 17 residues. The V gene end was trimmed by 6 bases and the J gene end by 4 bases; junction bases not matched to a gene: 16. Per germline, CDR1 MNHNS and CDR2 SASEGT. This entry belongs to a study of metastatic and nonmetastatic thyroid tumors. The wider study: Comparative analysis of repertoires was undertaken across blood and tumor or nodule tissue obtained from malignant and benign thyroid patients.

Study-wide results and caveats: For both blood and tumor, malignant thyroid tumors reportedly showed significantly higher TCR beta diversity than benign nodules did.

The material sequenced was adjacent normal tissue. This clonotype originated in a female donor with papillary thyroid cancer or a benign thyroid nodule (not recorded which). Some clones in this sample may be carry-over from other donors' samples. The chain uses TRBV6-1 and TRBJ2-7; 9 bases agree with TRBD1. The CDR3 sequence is CASRQAGQGFGLYEQYF. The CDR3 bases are TGTGCCAGCAGGCAAGCCGGACAGGGGTTTGGATTATACGAGCAGTACTTC.